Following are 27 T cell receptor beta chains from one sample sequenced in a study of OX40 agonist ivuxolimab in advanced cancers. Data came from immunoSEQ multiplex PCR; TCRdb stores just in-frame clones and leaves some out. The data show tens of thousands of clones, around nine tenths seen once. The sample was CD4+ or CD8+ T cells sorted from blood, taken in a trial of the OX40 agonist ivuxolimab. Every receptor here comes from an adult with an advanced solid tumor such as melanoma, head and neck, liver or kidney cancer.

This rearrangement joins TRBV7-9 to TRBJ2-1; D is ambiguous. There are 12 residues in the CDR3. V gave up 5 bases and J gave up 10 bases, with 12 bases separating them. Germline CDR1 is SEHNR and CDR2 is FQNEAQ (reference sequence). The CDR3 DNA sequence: TGTGCCAGCAGCCCGCTAGGTGACGAGCAGTTCTTC. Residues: CASSPLGDEQFF. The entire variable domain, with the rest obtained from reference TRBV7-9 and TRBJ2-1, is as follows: DTGVSQNPRHKITKRGQNVTFRCDPISEHNRLYWYRQTLGQGPEFLTYFQNEAQLEKSRLLSDRFSAERPKGSFSTLEIQRTEQGDSAMYLCASSPLGDEQFFGPGTRLTVL.

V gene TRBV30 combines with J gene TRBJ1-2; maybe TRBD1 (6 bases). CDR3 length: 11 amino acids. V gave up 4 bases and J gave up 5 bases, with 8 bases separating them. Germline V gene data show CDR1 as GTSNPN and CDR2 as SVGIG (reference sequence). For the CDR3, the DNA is TGTGCCTGGACGCAGGGGTATGGCTACACCTTC. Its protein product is CAWTQGYGYTF. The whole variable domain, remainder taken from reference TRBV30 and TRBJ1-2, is SQTIHQWPATLVQPVGSPLSLECTVEGTSNPNLYWYRQAAGRGLQLLFYSVGIGQISSEVPQNLSASRPQDRQFILSSKKLLLSDSGFYLCAWTQGYGYTFGSGTRLTVV.

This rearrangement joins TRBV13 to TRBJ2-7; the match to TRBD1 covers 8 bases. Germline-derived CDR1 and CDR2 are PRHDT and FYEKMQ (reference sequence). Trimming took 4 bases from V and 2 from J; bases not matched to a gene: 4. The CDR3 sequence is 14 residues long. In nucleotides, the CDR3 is TGTGCCAGCAGCTCCGGGACAGGAGCCTACGAGCAGTACTTC. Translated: CASSSGTGAYEQYF.

The CDR3 region has the DNA TGTGCCAGCTCACCGGGACAGGGTACCGGGGAGCTGTTTTTT. Translated: CASSPGQGTGELFF. The chain couples TRBV18 to TRBJ2-2; TRBD1 agrees at 9 bases. The CDR3 length is 14 residues. Germline V lookup: CDR1 KGHSH, CDR2 LQKENI. V was clipped by 3 bases and J by 5 bases; unmatched bases: 1.

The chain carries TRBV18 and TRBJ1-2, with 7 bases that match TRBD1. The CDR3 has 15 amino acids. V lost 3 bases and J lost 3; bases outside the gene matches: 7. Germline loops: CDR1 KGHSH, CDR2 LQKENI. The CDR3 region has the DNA TGTGCCAGCTCACCCGCCCAGGGGGGGTACTATGGCTACACCTTC. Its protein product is CASSPAQGGYYGYTF. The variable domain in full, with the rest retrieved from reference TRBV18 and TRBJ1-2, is NAGVMQNPRHLVRRRGQEARLRCSPMKGHSHVYWYRQLPEEGLKFMVYLQKENIIDESGMPKERFSAEFPKEGPSILRIQQVVRGDSAAYFCASSPAQGGYYGYTFGSGTRLTVV.

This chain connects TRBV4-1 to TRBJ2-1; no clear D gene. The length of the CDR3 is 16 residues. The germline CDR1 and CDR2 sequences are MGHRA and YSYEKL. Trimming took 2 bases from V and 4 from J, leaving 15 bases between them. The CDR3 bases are TGCGCCAGCAGCCAACCAACTACCAACCCTTACAATGAGCAGTTCTTC. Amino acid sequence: CASSQPTTNPYNEQFF.

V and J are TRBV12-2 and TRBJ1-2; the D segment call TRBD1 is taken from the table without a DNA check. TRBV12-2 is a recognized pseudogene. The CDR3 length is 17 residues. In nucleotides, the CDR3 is TGTGCAAGTCGCTCAACCCCCCGACAGGAATATCACTATGGCTACACCTTC. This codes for CASRSTPRQEYHYGYTF.

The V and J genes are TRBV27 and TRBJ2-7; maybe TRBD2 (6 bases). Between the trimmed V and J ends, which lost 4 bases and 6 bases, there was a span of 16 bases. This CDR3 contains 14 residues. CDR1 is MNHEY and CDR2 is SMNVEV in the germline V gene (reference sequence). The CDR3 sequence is CASSSRGGVVEQYF. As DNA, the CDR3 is TGTGCCAGCAGTTCCCGAGGAGGGGTGGTCGAGCAGTACTTC.

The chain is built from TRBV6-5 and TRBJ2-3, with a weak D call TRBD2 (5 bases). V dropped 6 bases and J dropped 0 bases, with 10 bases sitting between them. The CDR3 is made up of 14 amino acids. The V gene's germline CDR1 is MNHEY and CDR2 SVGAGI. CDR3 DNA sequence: TGTGCCAGCAGGGCGGACTGGAGCACAGATACGCAGTATTTT. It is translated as CASRADWSTDTQYF.

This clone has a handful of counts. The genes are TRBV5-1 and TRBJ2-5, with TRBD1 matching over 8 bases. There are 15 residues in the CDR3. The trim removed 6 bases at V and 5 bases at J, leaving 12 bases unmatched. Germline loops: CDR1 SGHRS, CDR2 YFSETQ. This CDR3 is CASTVSPGGAETQYF. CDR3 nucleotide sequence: TGCGCCAGCACCGTTTCGCCAGGGGGCGCGGAGACCCAGTACTTC.

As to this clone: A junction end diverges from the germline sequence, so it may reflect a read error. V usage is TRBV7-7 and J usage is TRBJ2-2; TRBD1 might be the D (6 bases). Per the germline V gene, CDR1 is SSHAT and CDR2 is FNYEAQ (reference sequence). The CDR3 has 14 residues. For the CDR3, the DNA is TGTGCTAGCAGTGGGACATCCGACACCGGGGAGCTGTTTTTT. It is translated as CASSGTSDTGELFF.

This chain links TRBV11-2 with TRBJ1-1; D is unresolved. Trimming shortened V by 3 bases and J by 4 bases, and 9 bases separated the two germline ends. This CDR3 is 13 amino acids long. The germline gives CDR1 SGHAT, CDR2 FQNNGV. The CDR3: CASSFRSGTEAFF. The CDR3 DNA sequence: TGTGCCAGCAGCTTTCGAAGTGGCACTGAAGCTTTCTTT.

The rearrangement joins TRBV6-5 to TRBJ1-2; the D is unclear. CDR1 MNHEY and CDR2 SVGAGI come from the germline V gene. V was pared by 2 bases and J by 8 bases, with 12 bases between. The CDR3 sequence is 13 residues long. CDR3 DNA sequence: TGTGCCAGCAGTTACGAGTCGGGTCGAGGCTACACCTTC. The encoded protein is CASSYESGRGYTF.

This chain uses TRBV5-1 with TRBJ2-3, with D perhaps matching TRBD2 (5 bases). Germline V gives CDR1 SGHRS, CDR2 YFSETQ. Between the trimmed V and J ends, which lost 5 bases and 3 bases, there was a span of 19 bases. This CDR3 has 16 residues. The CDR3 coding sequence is TGCGCCAGCAGTAATGATCCCTCAACTAGAACAGATACGCAGTATTTT. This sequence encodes CASSNDPSTRTDTQYF. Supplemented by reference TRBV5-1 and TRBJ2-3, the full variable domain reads KAGVTQTPRYLIKTRGQQVTLSCSPISGHRSVSWYQQTPGQGLQFLFEYFSETQRNKGNFPGRFSGRQFSNSRSEMNVSTLELGDSALYLCASSNDPSTRTDTQYFGPGTRLTVL.

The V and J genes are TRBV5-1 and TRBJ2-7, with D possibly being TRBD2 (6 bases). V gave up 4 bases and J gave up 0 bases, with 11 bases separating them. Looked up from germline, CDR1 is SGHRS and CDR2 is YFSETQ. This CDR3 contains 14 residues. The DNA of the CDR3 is TGCGCCAGCAGCAACGGACTAAACTCCTACGAGCAGTACTTC. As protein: CASSNGLNSYEQYF.

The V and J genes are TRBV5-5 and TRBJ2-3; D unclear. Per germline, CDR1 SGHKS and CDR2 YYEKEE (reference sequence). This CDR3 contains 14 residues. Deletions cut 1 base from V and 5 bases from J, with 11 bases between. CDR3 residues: CASSLNSPRDTQYF. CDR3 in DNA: TGTGCCAGCAGCTTGAATAGTCCCAGAGATACGCAGTATTTT.

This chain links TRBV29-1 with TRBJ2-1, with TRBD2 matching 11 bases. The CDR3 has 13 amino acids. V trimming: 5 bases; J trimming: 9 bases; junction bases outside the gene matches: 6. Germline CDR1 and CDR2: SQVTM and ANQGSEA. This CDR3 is CSVILAGGGEQFF. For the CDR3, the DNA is TGCAGCGTTATCCTAGCGGGAGGAGGTGAGCAGTTCTTC.

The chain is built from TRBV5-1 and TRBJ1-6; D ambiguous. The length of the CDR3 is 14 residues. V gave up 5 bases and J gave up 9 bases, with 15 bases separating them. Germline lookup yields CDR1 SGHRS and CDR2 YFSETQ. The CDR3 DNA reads TGCGCCAGCAGGCTGGGTGATTGGGGTTCACCCCTCCACTTT. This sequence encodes CASRLGDWGSPLHF.

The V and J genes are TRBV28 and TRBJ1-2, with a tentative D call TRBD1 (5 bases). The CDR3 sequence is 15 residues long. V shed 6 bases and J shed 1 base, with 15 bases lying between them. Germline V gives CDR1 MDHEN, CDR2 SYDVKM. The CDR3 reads CASSSSAGNNYGYTF. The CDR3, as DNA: TGTGCCAGCAGCTCCTCGGCAGGGAATAACTATGGCTACACCTTC.

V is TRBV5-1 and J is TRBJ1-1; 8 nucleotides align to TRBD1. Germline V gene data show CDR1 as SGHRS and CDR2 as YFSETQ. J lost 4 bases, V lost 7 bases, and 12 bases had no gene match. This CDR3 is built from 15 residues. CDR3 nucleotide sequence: TGCGCCAGCCGCCAAGACAGGGGCGATGGCACTGAAGCTTTCTTT. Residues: CASRQDRGDGTEAFF.

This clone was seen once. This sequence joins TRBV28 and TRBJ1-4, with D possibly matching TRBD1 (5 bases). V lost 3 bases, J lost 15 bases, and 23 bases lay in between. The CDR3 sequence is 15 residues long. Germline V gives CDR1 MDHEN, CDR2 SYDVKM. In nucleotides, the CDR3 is TGTGCCAGCAGTTTCGGGGCTAGGGGCCAGGGTTCGTTGTTTTTT. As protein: CASSFGARGQGSLFF.

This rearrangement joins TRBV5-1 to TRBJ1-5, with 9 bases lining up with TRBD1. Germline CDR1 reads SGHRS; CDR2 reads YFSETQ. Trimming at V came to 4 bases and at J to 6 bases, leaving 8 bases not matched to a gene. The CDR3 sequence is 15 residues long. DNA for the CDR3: TGCGCCAGCAGCAGTACAGGGGGCTCGGGTCAGCCCCAGCATTTT. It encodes CASSSTGGSGQPQHF. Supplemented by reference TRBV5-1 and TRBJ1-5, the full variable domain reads KAGVTQTPRYLIKTRGQQVTLSCSPISGHRSVSWYQQTPGQGLQFLFEYFSETQRNKGNFPGRFSGRQFSNSRSEMNVSTLELGDSALYLCASSSTGGSGQPQHFGDGTRLSIL.

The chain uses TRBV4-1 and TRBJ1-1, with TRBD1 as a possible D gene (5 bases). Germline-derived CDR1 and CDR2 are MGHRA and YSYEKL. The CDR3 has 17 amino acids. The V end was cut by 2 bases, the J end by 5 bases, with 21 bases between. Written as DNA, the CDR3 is TGCGCCAGCAGCCAATCCGCGGCACAGGTTCGGTTTACTGAAGCTTTCTTT. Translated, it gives CASSQSAAQVRFTEAFF.

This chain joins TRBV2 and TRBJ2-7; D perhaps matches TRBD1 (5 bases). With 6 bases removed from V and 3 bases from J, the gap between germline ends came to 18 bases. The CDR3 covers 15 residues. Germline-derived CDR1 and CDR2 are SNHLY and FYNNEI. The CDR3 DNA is TGTGCCAGCAGAACCATAACAGGTGATTTCTACGAGCAGTACTTC. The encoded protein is CASRTITGDFYEQYF.

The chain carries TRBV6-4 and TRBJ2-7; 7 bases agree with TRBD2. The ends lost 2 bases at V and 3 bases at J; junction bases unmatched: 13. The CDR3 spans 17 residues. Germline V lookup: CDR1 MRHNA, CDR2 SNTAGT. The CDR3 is CASSDPVPGLPLYEQYF. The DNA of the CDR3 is TGTGCCAGCAGTGACCCAGTCCCGGGACTACCACTCTACGAGCAGTACTTC.

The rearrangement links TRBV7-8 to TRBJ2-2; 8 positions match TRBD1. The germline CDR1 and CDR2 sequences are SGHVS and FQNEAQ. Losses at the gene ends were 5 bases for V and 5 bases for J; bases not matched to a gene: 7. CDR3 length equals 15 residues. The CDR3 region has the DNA TGTGCCAGCAGCGCAGGGGGCGTCAGGACCGGGGAGCTGTTTTTT. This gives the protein CASSAGGVRTGELFF.

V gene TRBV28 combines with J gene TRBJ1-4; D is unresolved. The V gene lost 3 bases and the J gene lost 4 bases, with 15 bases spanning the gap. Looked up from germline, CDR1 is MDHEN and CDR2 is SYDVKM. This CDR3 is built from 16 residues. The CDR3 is CASSFITSQSNEKLFF. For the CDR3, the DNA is TGTGCCAGCAGTTTTATTACGTCACAGAGTAATGAAAAACTGTTTTTT.